This is a list of T cell receptor beta chains from one sample in a study of T cells after yellow fever vaccination. Each CDR3 protein gets one entry after TCRdb re-called the 5' RACE reads with MiXCR. The data show 450,000 to 550,000 distinct CDR3 sequences, 21% seen once. Here the sequenced sample was PBMCs, taken approximately 22 days after the first yellow fever vaccination. These receptor sequences come from a man aged 18 to 29 who received the YFV17D yellow fever vaccine. Each CDR3 is given with its conserved first and last residue. The order of the fields is J gene, D gene, V gene, clone size, CDR3 DNA, CDR3 protein. A D gene is named only where the DNA matches it firmly. Some rows mark clone size as missing; the rest say once, few, many or name a class of expanded clone.

j_call: TRBJ1-3; d_call: TRBD1; v_call: TRBV29-1; clone_size: NA; cdr3_nt: TGCAGCGCCAGACATGGGACAGGGGGAAACACCATATATTTT; cdr3_aa: CSARHGTGGNTIYF
j_call: TRBJ2-3; d_call: NA; v_call: TRBV2; clone_size: few; cdr3_nt: TGTGCCAGCAGTGTTTTCGGAAACGAAAAGGAGACGCAGTATTTT; cdr3_aa: CASSVFGNEKETQYF
j_call: TRBJ2-3; d_call: NA; v_call: TRBV4-3; clone_size: NA; cdr3_nt: TGCGCCAGCAGCCTCGACGGGCGGGACGGCACAGATACGCAGTATTTT; cdr3_aa: CASSLDGRDGTDTQYF
j_call: TRBJ1-3; d_call: NA; v_call: TRBV4-3; clone_size: NA; cdr3_nt: TGCGCCAGCAGCCAAATAGGGTCTTCGGGAAACACCATATATTTT; cdr3_aa: CASSQIGSSGNTIYF
j_call: TRBJ2-1; d_call: TRBD2; v_call: TRBV12-3/TRBV12-4; clone_size: many; cdr3_nt: TGTGCCAGCAGTTTCCTAGCGGGGTACAATGAGCAGTTCTTC; cdr3_aa: CASSFLAGYNEQFF
j_call: TRBJ2-7; d_call: TRBD1; v_call: TRBV7-2; clone_size: few; cdr3_nt: TGTGCCAGCAGCACGGACAGGATTTCCTACGAGCAGTACTTC; cdr3_aa: CASSTDRISYEQYF
j_call: TRBJ1-2; d_call: NA; v_call: TRBV5-1; clone_size: NA; cdr3_nt: TGCGCCAGCAGTTTGAATCCCGGGACGGAGGGCTATGGCTACACCTTC; cdr3_aa: CASSLNPGTEGYGYTF
j_call: TRBJ2-7; d_call: NA; v_call: TRBV12-3/TRBV12-4; clone_size: few; cdr3_nt: TGTGCCAGCAGTTTTGAACATTCCTACGAGCAGTACTTC; cdr3_aa: CASSFEHSYEQYF
j_call: TRBJ1-1; d_call: NA; v_call: TRBV5-1; clone_size: few; cdr3_nt: TGCGCCAGCAGCAGGCGGATGAACACTGAAGCTTTCTTT; cdr3_aa: CASSRRMNTEAFF
j_call: TRBJ1-2; d_call: NA; v_call: TRBV7-9; clone_size: NA; cdr3_nt: TGTGCCAGCAGCCCAGACAGTATCTATGGCTACACCTTC; cdr3_aa: CASSPDSIYGYTF
j_call: TRBJ2-7; d_call: NA; v_call: TRBV5-1; clone_size: NA; cdr3_nt: TGCGCCAGCAGCGCCACATTCTACGAGCAGTACTTC; cdr3_aa: CASSATFYEQYF
j_call: TRBJ2-2; d_call: TRBD2; v_call: TRBV11-1; clone_size: few; cdr3_nt: TGTGCCAGCAGCACCCCCGCTCCTAGCGGGGGGAACACCGGGGAGCTGTTTTTT; cdr3_aa: CASSTPAPSGGNTGELFF
j_call: TRBJ2-2; d_call: NA; v_call: TRBV7-9; clone_size: NA; cdr3_nt: TGTGCCAGTTGGGGATTCACCGGGGAGCTGTTTTTT; cdr3_aa: CASWGFTGELFF
j_call: TRBJ2-5; d_call: NA; v_call: TRBV7-2; clone_size: few; cdr3_nt: TGTGCCAGCAGCTTATTTCGACGCGACGTTCAGTACTTC; cdr3_aa: CASSLFRRDVQYF
j_call: TRBJ2-1; d_call: NA; v_call: TRBV20-1; clone_size: many; cdr3_nt: TGCAGTGCTAGAGGGTGGGGCAATGAGCAGTTCTTC; cdr3_aa: CSARGWGNEQFF